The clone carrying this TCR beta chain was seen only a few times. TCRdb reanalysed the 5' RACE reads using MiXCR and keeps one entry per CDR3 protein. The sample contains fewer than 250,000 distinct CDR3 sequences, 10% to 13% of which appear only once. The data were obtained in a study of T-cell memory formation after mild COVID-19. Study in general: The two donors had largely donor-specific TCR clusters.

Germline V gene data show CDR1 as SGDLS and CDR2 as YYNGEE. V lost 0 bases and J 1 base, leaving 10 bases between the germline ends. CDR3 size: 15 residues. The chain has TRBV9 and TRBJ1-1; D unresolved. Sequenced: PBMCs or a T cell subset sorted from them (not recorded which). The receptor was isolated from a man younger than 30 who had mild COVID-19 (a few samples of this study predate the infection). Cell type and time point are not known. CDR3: CASSVVSGPNTEAFF. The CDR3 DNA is TGTGCCAGCAGCGTAGTTAGTGGACCGAACACTGAAGCTTTCTTT. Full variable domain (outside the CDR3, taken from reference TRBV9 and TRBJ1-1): DSGVTQTPKHLITATGQRVTLRCSPRSGDLSVYWYQQSLDQGLQFLIQYYNGEERAKGNILERFSAQQFPDLHSELNLSSLELGDSALYFCASSVVSGPNTEAFFGQGTRLTVV.